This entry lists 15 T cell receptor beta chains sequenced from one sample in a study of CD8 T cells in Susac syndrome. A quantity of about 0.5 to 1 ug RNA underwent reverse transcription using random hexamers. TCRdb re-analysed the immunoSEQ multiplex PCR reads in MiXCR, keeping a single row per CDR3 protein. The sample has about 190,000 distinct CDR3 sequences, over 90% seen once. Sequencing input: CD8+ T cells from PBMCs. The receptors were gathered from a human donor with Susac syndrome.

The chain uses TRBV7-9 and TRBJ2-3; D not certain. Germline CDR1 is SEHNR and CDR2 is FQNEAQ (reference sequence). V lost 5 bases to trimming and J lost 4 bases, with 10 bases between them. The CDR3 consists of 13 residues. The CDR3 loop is CASSHREADTQYF. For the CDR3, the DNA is TGTGCCAGCAGCCACCGAGAGGCAGATACGCAGTATTTT.

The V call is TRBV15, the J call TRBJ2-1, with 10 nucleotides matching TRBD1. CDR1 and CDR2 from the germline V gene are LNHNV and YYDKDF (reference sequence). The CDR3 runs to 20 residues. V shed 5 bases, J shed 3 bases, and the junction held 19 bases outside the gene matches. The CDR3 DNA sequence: TGTGCCACCAGCGAATCCGAGTCGACAGGGGGCAAGGCGCACTACAATGAGCAGTTCTTC. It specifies CATSESESTGGKAHYNEQFF.

The CDR3 sequence is CASSPSRGDTQYF. DNA of the CDR3: TGTGCCAGCTCACCGTCGCGGGGGGATACGCAGTATTTT. V gene TRBV18 combines with J gene TRBJ2-3; 7 nucleotides match TRBD2. This CDR3 spans 13 amino acids. Germline values: CDR1 KGHSH, CDR2 LQKENI. With V trimmed by 3 bases and J by 6 bases, 3 bases remained unmatched.

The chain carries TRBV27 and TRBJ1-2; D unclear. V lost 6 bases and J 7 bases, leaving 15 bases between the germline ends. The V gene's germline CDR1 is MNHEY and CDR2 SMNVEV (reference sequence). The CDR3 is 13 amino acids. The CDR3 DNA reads TGTGCCAGCAGCCGCCCCTCGGCCGGTGGCTACACCTTC. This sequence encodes CASSRPSAGGYTF.

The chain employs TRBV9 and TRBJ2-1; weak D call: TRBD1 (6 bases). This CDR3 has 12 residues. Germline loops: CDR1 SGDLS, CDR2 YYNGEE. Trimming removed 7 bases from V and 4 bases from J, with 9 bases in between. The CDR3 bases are TGTGCCAGCGCGCAGGGGTACAATGAGCAGTTCTTC. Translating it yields CASAQGYNEQFF. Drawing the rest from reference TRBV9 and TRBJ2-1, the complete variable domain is DSGVTQTPKHLITATGQRVTLRCSPRSGDLSVYWYQQSLDQGLQFLIQYYNGEERAKGNILERFSAQQFPDLHSELNLSSLELGDSALYFCASAQGYNEQFFGPGTRLTVL.

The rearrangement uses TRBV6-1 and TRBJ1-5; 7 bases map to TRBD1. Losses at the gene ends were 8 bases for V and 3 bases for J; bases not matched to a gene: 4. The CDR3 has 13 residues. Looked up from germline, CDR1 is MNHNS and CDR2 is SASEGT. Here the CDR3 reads CASAGTVNQPQHF. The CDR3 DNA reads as TGTGCCAGCGCAGGGACAGTCAATCAGCCCCAGCATTTT.

CDR3 coding DNA: TGTGCCACCAGCAGGCGCCGGGACAGCTACAACAATGAGCAGTTCTTC. Protein sequence: CATSRRRDSYNNEQFF. The genes are TRBV15 and TRBJ2-1; TRBD1 agrees at 7 bases. Trimming took 3 bases from V and 5 from J; bases not matched to a gene: 10. Per germline, CDR1 LNHNV and CDR2 YYDKDF (reference sequence). The CDR3 contains 16 residues. The entire variable domain, with the rest obtained from reference TRBV15 and TRBJ2-1, is as follows: DAMVIQNPRYQVTQFGKPVTLSCSQTLNHNVMYWYQQKSSQAPKLLFHYYDKDFNNEADTPDNFQSRRPNTSFCFLDIRSPGLGDTAMYLCATSRRRDSYNNEQFFGPGTRLTVL.

DNA for the CDR3: TGTGCCAGCAGTTACGGGGACAGGGCCTACGAGCAGTACTTC. Its protein product is CASSYGDRAYEQYF. The chain joins TRBV6-5 to TRBJ2-7; 9 nucleotides align to TRBD1. The V gene end was trimmed by 2 bases and the J gene end by 2 bases; junction bases not matched to a gene: 1. Germline V lookup: CDR1 MNHEY, CDR2 SVGAGI. The CDR3 has 14 residues.

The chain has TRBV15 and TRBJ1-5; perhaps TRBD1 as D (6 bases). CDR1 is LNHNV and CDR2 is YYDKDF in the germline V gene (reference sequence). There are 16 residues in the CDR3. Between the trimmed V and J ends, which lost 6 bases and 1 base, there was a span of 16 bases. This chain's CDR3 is CATSYRRGGSNQPQHF. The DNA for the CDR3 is TGTGCCACCAGTTACCGAAGGGGGGGGAGCAATCAGCCCCAGCATTTT.

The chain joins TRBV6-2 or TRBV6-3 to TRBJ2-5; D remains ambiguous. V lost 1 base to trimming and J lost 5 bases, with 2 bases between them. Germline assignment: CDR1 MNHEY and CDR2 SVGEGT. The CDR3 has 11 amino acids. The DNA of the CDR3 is TGTGCCAGCAGTTACTGGGAGACCCAGTACTTC. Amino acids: CASSYWETQYF.

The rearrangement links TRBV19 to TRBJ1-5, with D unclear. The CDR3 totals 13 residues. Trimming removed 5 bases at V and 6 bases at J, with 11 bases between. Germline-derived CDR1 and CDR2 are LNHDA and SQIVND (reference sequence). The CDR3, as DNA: TGTGCCAGTAGTGTAACTGGACGTCAGCCCCAGCATTTT. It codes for CASSVTGRQPQHF. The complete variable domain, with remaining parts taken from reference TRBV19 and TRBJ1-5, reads DGGITQSPKYLFRKEGQNVTLSCEQNLNHDAMYWYRQDPGQGLRLIYYSQIVNDFQKGDIAEGYSVSREKKESFPLTVTSAQKNPTAFYLCASSVTGRQPQHFGDGTRLSIL.

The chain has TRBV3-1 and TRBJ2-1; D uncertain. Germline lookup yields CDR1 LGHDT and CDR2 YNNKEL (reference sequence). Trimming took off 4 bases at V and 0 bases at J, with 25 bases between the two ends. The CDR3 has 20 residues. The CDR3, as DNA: TGTGCCAGCAGCCTCAGTACACCCCCCTTTGGGGTGAGCTCCTACAATGAGCAGTTCTTC. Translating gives CASSLSTPPFGVSSYNEQFF.

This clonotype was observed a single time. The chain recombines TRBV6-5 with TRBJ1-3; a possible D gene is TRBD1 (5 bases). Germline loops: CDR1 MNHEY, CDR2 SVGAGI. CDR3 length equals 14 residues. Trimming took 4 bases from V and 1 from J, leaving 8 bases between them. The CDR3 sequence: CASSSSGSGNTIYF. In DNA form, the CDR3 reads TGTGCCAGCAGTTCTTCAGGGTCTGGAAACACCATATATTTT.

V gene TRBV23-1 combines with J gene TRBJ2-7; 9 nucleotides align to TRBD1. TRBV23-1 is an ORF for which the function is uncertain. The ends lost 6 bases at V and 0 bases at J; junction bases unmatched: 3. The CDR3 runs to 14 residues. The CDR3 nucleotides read TGCGCCAGCAGAGGACAGGGGAGCTCCTACGAGCAGTACTTC. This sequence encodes CASRGQGSSYEQYF.

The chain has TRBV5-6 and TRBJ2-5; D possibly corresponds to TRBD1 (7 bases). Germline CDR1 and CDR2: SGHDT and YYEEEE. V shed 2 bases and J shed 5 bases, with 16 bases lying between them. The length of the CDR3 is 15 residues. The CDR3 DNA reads TGTGCCAGCAGCTTCGTCCAGGGGGGATCGGAGACCCAGTACTTC. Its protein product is CASSFVQGGSETQYF.